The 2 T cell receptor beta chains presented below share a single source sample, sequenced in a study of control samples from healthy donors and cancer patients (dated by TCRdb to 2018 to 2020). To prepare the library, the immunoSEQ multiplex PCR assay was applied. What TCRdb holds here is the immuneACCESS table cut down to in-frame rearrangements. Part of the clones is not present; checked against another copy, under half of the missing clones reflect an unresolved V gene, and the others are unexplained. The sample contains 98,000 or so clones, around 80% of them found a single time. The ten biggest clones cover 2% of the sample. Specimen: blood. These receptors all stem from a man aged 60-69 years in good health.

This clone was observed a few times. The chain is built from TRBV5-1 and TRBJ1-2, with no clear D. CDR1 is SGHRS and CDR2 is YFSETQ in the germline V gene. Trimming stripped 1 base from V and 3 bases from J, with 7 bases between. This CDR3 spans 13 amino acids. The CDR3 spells CASSLLGYYGYTF. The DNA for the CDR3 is TGCGCCAGCAGCTTGCTGGGTTACTATGGCTACACCTTC.

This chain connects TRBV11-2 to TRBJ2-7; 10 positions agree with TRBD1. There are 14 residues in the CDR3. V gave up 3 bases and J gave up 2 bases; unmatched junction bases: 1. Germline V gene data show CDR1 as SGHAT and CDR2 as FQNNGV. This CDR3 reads CASSLGTGAYEQYF. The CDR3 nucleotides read TGTGCCAGCAGCTTGGGGACAGGGGCCTACGAGCAGTACTTC. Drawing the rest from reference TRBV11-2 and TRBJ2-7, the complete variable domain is EAGVAQSPRYKIIEKRQSVAFWCNPISGHATLYWYQQILGQGPKLLIQFQNNGVVDDSQLPKDRFSAERLKGVDSTLKIQPAKLEDSAVYLCASSLGTGAYEQYFGPGTRLTVT.